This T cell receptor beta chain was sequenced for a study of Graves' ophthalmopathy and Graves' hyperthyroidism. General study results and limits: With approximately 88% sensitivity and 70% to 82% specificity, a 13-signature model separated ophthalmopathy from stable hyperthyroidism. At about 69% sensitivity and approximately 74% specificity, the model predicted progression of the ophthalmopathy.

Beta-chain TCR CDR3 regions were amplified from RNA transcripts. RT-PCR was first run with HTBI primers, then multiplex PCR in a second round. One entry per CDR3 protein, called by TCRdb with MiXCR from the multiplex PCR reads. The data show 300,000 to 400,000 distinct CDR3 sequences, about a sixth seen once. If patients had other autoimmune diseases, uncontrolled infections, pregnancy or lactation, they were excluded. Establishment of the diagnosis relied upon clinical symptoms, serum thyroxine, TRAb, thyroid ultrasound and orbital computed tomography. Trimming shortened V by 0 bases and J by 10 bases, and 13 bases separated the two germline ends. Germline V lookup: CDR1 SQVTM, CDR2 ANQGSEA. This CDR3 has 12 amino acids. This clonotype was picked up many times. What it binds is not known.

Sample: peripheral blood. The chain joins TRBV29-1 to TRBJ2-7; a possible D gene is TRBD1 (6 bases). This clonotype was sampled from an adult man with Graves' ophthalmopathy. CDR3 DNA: TGCAGCGTTGAAGAGACAGGATTTGAACAGTACTTC. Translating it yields CSVEETGFEQYF.